The source of this TCR beta chain is a study of CD8 T cells in ankylosing spondylitis. Study-wide results and caveats: What seemed typical of ankylosing spondylitis blood was a TCR beta motif built from several highly homologous variants. The authors found the disease-linked clones to be CD8+ and relatively rare in peripheral blood.

The ends lost 7 bases at V and 0 bases at J; junction bases unmatched: 10. The length of the CDR3 is 17 residues. Note on this clonotype: Its antigen is unknown.

Quantitative 5'-RACE was performed with molecular barcodes, and it yielded the TCR beta libraries. TCRdb reanalysed the 5' RACE reads using MiXCR and keeps one entry per CDR3 protein. The repertoire includes a few hundred thousand distinct CDR3 sequences, 17% of them detected once, and about 0.94% sits in the top ten. The V gene is TRBV12-3 or TRBV12-4, the J gene TRBJ1-2; 11 bases align to TRBD1. This clonotype was obtained from a male donor with ankylosing spondylitis. Sequencing was done on a sample of blood, either unsorted or a sorted T cell fraction (not recorded which). The CDR3 sequence is CASTDRGHVGPNYGYTF. For the CDR3, the DNA is TGTGCCAGCACGGACAGGGGGCATGTAGGCCCTAACTATGGCTACACCTTC.